One sample yielded the 23 T cell receptor beta chains listed below, sequenced in a study of neoadjuvant anti-PD-1 for oral cavity cancer. Only in-frame clones appear in the TCRdb table, and some are missing; sequencing was by immunoSEQ multiplex PCR. The repertoire holds 7,200 or so clones, with 65% to 85% as singletons. The starting material was PBMCs, obtained before nivolumab (anti-PD-1) treatment. The receptors were sampled from a person aged 40 to 85 with oral cavity squamous cell carcinoma.

The chain has TRBV27 and TRBJ2-7; a possible D gene is TRBD1 (5 bases). The CDR3 is 15 amino acids. Per the germline V gene, CDR1 is MNHEY and CDR2 is SMNVEV (reference sequence). The V end lost 3 bases, the J end lost 0 bases, and 12 bases lay between the germline ends. The CDR3 spells CASSLRQFNSYEQYF. In DNA, the CDR3 is TGTGCCAGCAGTTTGAGACAGTTTAACTCCTACGAGCAGTACTTC.

For the CDR3, the DNA is TGTGCCAGCAGCCCGAGCGGACAGGTATTGAACACCGGGGAGCTGTTTTTT. It is translated as CASSPSGQVLNTGELFF. V gene TRBV4-2 combines with J gene TRBJ2-2, with 7 nucleotides matching TRBD1. V was pared by 4 bases and J by 1 base, with 9 bases of the junction left unmatched. CDR1 LGHNA and CDR2 YNFKEQ come from the germline V gene. The CDR3 spans 17 residues.

This rearrangement joins TRBV15 to TRBJ2-1; D not certain. V lost 3 bases, J lost 8 bases, and 8 bases lay in between. The CDR3 is made up of 12 amino acids. In germline, CDR1 is LNHNV, CDR2 YYDKDF (reference sequence). This CDR3 is CATSRKYDEQFF. The CDR3, as DNA: TGTGCCACCAGCAGGAAATACGATGAGCAGTTCTTC.

The rearrangement uses TRBV2 and TRBJ1-6, with D possibly TRBD1 on 6 matching bases. This CDR3 has 14 residues. The germline V and J ends were trimmed by 5 bases and 9 bases, with 14 bases remaining between them. The germline V gene encodes CDR1 SNHLY and CDR2 FYNNEI. In DNA form, the CDR3 reads TGTGCCAGCAGTCCCGGGACAAACCCTTCACCCCTCCACTTT. Amino acids: CASSPGTNPSPLHF.

The chain recombines TRBV29-1 with TRBJ1-5; 8 bases are a match to TRBD1. CDR3 length: 13 amino acids. Germline lookup yields CDR1 SQVTM and CDR2 ANQGSEA. V dropped 6 bases and J dropped 3; count of bases not matched to a gene: 4. CDR3 protein: CSVTQGDNQPQHF. CDR3 bases: TGCAGCGTGACACAGGGGGACAATCAGCCCCAGCATTTT.

The chain has TRBV7-9 and TRBJ2-5, with 9 bases fitting TRBD2. Germline CDR1 and CDR2: SEHNR and FQNEAQ (reference sequence). The CDR3 covers 15 residues. Trimming removed 4 bases from V and 1 base from J; junction bases left unmatched: 4. In DNA, the CDR3 is TGTGCCAGCAGCTCGCGGGGGGGCGTCCAAGAGACCCAGTACTTC. Encoded protein: CASSSRGGVQETQYF.

The chain links TRBV19 to TRBJ2-5; D ambiguous. CDR1 is LNHDA, CDR2 SQIVND, per germline (reference sequence). The CDR3 is 14 residues long. The V and J ends lost 0 bases and 4 bases respectively, with 9 bases between them. The CDR3 here is CASSIEPGLETQYF. CDR3 sequence (DNA): TGTGCCAGTAGTATAGAACCGGGCTTAGAGACCCAGTACTTC.

The rearrangement joins TRBV7-3 to TRBJ2-1; D uncertain. The CDR3 is 15 amino acids. V was clipped by 5 bases and J by 0 bases, with 11 bases between them. Germline V lookup: CDR1 SGHTA, CDR2 FQGTGA. CDR3 sequence (DNA): TGTGCCAGCAGCCCCATTCCGACCTCCTACAATGAGCAGTTCTTC. Its translation: CASSPIPTSYNEQFF. Drawing the rest from reference TRBV7-3 and TRBJ2-1, the complete variable domain is GAGVSQTPSNKVTEKGKYVELRCDPISGHTALYWYRQSLGQGPEFLIYFQGTGAADDSGLPNDRFFAVRPEGSVSTLKIQRTERGDSAVYLCASSPIPTSYNEQFFGPGTRLTVL.

This clone was observed once. V gene TRBV19 combines with J gene TRBJ2-5, with TRBD2 identical over 10 bases. V shed 6 bases and J 1 base; nucleotides not matched to a gene: 8. CDR1 is LNHDA, CDR2 SQIVND, per germline (reference sequence). The CDR3 covers 16 residues. The CDR3 loop is CASSPSLAGAQETQYF. The CDR3 DNA reads TGTGCCAGTAGCCCCAGTCTAGCGGGGGCCCAAGAGACCCAGTACTTC.

This clone was detected a few times. The chain uses TRBV4-2 and TRBJ1-6, with 8 bases matching TRBD1. The V segment lost 1 base and the J segment 6 bases; nucleotides outside the gene matches: 5. Germline V gene data show CDR1 as LGHNA and CDR2 as YNFKEQ. There are 16 residues in the CDR3. CDR3 sequence (DNA): TGTGCCAGCAGCCAAGCGGACAGGGTAGTTAATTCACCCCTCCACTTT. It encodes CASSQADRVVNSPLHF.

The genes are TRBV19 and TRBJ1-5; D gene uncertain. The CDR3 has 12 amino acids. Germline assignment: CDR1 LNHDA and CDR2 SQIVND (reference sequence). V was pared by 2 bases and J by 8 bases, with 7 bases between. CDR3 nucleotides: TGTGCCAGTAGTATATCAGGAGAGCCCCAGCATTTT. Its translation is CASSISGEPQHF.

The rearrangement uses TRBV7-9 and TRBJ2-5; no definite D call. V was clipped by 4 bases and J by 5 bases, with 14 bases between them. The CDR3 covers 14 residues. Looked up from germline, CDR1 is SEHNR and CDR2 is FQNEAQ (reference sequence). The CDR3 DNA is TGTGCCAGCAGCTCGACGGAATTGATGGAGACCCAGTACTTC. Encoded protein: CASSSTELMETQYF.

The gene calls are TRBV19 and TRBJ2-1; TRBD1 matches 9 bases. Germline V gives CDR1 LNHDA, CDR2 SQIVND (reference sequence). This CDR3 is built from 15 residues. Trimming cost V 4 bases and J 3 bases; bases outside gene matches: 4. CDR3 sequence reads: CASSTGTGFYNEQFF. The CDR3, as DNA: TGTGCCAGTAGTACAGGGACAGGGTTCTACAATGAGCAGTTCTTC.

The sample holds a few counts of this clone. The V call is TRBV6-5, the J call TRBJ1-6, with D perhaps matching TRBD1 (6 bases). Germline CDR1 reads MNHEY; CDR2 reads SVGAGI. The V and J ends lost 4 bases and 10 bases respectively, with 17 bases between them. The CDR3 covers 15 residues. CDR3 in amino acids: CASSSRTGQRSPLHF. CDR3 DNA: TGTGCCAGCAGTTCCCGGACGGGACAAAGGTCACCCCTCCACTTT.

This chain connects TRBV28 to TRBJ2-7; D ambiguous. CDR1 MDHEN and CDR2 SYDVKM come from the germline V gene. CDR3 size: 14 residues. V shed 4 bases and J shed 3 bases, with 13 bases lying between them. The CDR3 loop is CASSSQASRYEQYF. CDR3 nucleotides: TGTGCCAGCAGTTCGCAAGCCTCTCGCTACGAGCAGTACTTC.

The chain uses TRBV6-5 and TRBJ1-3, with a tentative D call TRBD1 (6 bases). Germline V lookup: CDR1 MNHEY, CDR2 SVGAGI. V gave up 5 bases and J gave up 4 bases, with 15 bases separating them. The CDR3 length is 15 residues. CDR3 region: CASSIQGGGGNTIYF. The CDR3 DNA reads TGTGCCAGCAGTATACAGGGCGGCGGGGGAAACACCATATATTTT.

The V call is TRBV7-8, the J call TRBJ1-1; possible D gene TRBD1, 5 bases. The CDR3 is made up of 15 amino acids. Germline CDR1 reads SGHVS; CDR2 reads FQNEAQ. V lost 1 base, J lost 1 base, and 10 bases lay in between. The CDR3 here is CASSLDFGQNTEAFF. In DNA form, the CDR3 reads TGTGCCAGCAGCTTAGACTTCGGACAGAACACTGAAGCTTTCTTT.

V is TRBV6-1 and J is TRBJ1-1, with D hard to call. The germline V gene encodes CDR1 MNHNS and CDR2 SASEGT. The ends were cut back, 6 bases at V and 0 bases at J, with 8 bases in the middle. This CDR3 has 13 amino acids. DNA of the CDR3: TGTGCCAGCAGCCAGACGGTGAACACTGAAGCTTTCTTT. Translating it yields CASSQTVNTEAFF.

This chain connects TRBV29-1 to TRBJ1-5; 9 bases are a match to TRBD1. Germline CDR1 reads SQVTM; CDR2 reads ANQGSEA. V lost 6 bases to trimming and J lost 2 bases; unmatched junction nucleotides: 2. The CDR3 runs 13 residues. CDR3 residues: CSVGQGGNQPQHF. In DNA form, the CDR3 reads TGCAGCGTGGGACAGGGCGGCAATCAGCCCCAGCATTTT.

This chain joins TRBV4-1 and TRBJ2-7, with 10 nucleotides matching TRBD1. The V gene end was trimmed by 4 bases and the J gene end by 2 bases; junction bases not matched to a gene: 5. Germline CDR1 and CDR2: MGHRA and YSYEKL. The CDR3 length is 15 residues. CDR3 coding DNA: TGCGCCAGCAGCCTTGGGACAGGGGAAACCTACGAGCAGTACTTC. As protein: CASSLGTGETYEQYF.

The chain uses TRBV28 and TRBJ2-7, with 9 bases matching TRBD2. CDR3 length: 17 residues. Germline CDR1 MDHEN, CDR2 SYDVKM. The V gene end was trimmed by 5 bases and the J gene end by 0 bases; junction bases not matched to a gene: 11. The CDR3: CASSLLIAGASSYEQYF. DNA of the CDR3: TGTGCCAGCAGTCTACTCATAGCGGGGGCCAGCTCCTACGAGCAGTACTTC.

This chain uses TRBV7-2 with TRBJ1-2; 7 nucleotides align to TRBD1. The germline gives CDR1 SGHTA, CDR2 FQGNSA. V was pared by 5 bases and J by 8 bases, with 11 bases of the junction left unmatched. The CDR3 consists of 14 residues. CDR3 DNA sequence: TGTGCCAGCAGCGGCGCAGGGGGGGTGGAAGGCTACACCTTC. Translated, it gives CASSGAGGVEGYTF.

The rearrangement joins TRBV29-1 to TRBJ2-3, with 9 positions matching TRBD1. Unmatched junction bases numbered 5, after V lost 7 bases and J lost 0 bases. This CDR3 has 14 amino acids. Germline V lookup: CDR1 SQVTM, CDR2 ANQGSEA. In nucleotides, the CDR3 is TGCAGCGCCCGGACAGGGGCTAGCACAGATACGCAGTATTTT. Its translation is CSARTGASTDTQYF.